This T cell receptor beta chain comes out of a study of OX40 agonist ivuxolimab in advanced cancers. For the study in its entirety: The costimulatory receptor OX40 (CD134) was targeted by ivuxolimab, a fully human IgG2 agonistic monoclonal antibody. Of the roughly 52 dose-escalation patients, hepatocellular carcinoma was present in around 20, melanoma in some 15, renal cell carcinoma in 9 and head and neck cancer in 9. In the dose-escalation cohort, 82.7% of patients were male, and the mean age was approximately 64 years, with a range of roughly 20 to 80. The purpose of peripheral TCRbeta sequencing was to test whether ivuxolimab changed TCR sequence diversity and led to clonal T-cell expansion. Patients were allowed to have had prior anti-PD-1, anti-PD-L1 or anti-CTLA-4 therapy, and less than 45% of the dose-escalation patients had previously received checkpoint inhibitors. The paper reports the monotherapy dose-escalation portion (N of about 51 patients) of the phase I ivuxolimab trial. Three dose-escalation patients achieved partial responses, one with hepatocellular carcinoma and two with cutaneous melanoma. Intravenous ivuxolimab was administered to patients every 2 weeks at six dose levels: 0.01, 0.1, 0.3, 1.5, 3 and 10 mg/kg. Overall study results and their limits: The antigen specificity of the peripheral T cells that underwent clonal expansion was not determined. Low levels of normalized T-cell clonal expansion were also seen in some nonresponding patients. After ivuxolimab, more expanded clones were found on average in CD8+ T cells than in CD4+ T cells. At doses of 0.1 to 3.0 mg/kg, clonal expansion of both CD4+ and CD8+ blood T cells was observed from baseline to week 6. Partial responders in the 0.1-3.0 mg/kg groups had among the lowest normalized peripheral clonal expansion, especially among CD8+ T cells.

Clipping removes 1 base from V and 0 bases from J, with 18 as the unmatched junction base count. The CDR3 sequence holds 20 residues, the cysteine and phenylalanine included. Only CDR3 DNA remains: 60 bases, in frame from the first base. As encoded in the germline V gene, CDR1 is SGDLS while CDR2 is YYNGEE. The trial excluded patients who had a history of autoimmune disease or who were on systemic immunosuppression. Peripheral blood for TCR sequencing was collected from all dose cohorts at baseline, on cycle 4 day 1, and on cycle 7 day 1. Samples came from an open-label, multicenter, first-in-human phase I dose-escalation trial of ivuxolimab. Adults with locally advanced or metastatic melanoma, renal cell, hepatocellular, or head and neck squamous cell carcinoma were enrolled in the trial. Before TCR sequencing, CD4+ T cells and CD8+ T cells from peripheral blood were sorted into separate populations.

To sequence the TCRbeta CDR3 region, genomic DNA was isolated from the sorted cells. TCRbeta CDR3 regions were sequenced using the immunoSEQ Assay. Drawn from immuneACCESS, this table holds only the in-frame rearrangements with V and J called that TCRdb kept. Clones are partly lost; checked studies trace under half to an unresolved V gene and leave the rest unexplained. The table for this sample lists about 50,000 clones; 84% of them were counted only once. The biggest ten clones account for about an eighth of the sample. On this clone: It lacks a known antigen. No base qualities exist here, and no much larger clone lies one base off it.

The specimen was CD4+ or CD8+ T cells sorted from blood, collected in a trial of the OX40 agonist ivuxolimab. The chain is made from TRBV9 and TRBJ1-1; 7 central bases correspond to TRBD1. This clonotype originated in an adult with an advanced solid tumor such as melanoma, head and neck, liver or kidney cancer. The nucleotides read TGTGCCAGCAGCGTATCCCCAGGGGGACCGAGCATCCTAATGAACACTGAAGCTTTCTTT. The resulting protein is CASSVSPGGPSILMNTEAFF.